This TCR beta chain appears in the sequencing data of a study of shared clonotypes between healthy human individuals. Comments on this clone: The antigen is undetermined. This sample also contains other DNA sequences that code for the same CDR3.

Every donor, a Caucasian adult, lived in Nashville, Tennessee. The assay was immunoSEQ multiplex PCR, and TCRdb's table has in-frame clones only and misses some. Here the sample spans about 1.5 million clones, roughly 95% being singletons. Study-wide results and caveats: Of the naive CD4 clonotypes, around 4.7% were shared across several donors.

The CDR3 totals 13 residues. Trimming removed 3 bases from V and 2 bases from J; junction bases left unmatched: 1. Looked up from germline, CDR1 is KGHSH and CDR2 is LQKENI. The TCR comes from a man between 25 and 39 years old in good health. Sequencing used naive CD4+ T cells sorted from blood. The subset denotes: CD45RA+ positively selected. The V and J genes are TRBV18 and TRBJ2-7, with 7 bases lining up with TRBD1. The CDR3 here is CASSPGTAYEQYF. DNA for the CDR3: TGTGCCAGCTCACCCGGGACAGCCTACGAGCAGTACTTC.